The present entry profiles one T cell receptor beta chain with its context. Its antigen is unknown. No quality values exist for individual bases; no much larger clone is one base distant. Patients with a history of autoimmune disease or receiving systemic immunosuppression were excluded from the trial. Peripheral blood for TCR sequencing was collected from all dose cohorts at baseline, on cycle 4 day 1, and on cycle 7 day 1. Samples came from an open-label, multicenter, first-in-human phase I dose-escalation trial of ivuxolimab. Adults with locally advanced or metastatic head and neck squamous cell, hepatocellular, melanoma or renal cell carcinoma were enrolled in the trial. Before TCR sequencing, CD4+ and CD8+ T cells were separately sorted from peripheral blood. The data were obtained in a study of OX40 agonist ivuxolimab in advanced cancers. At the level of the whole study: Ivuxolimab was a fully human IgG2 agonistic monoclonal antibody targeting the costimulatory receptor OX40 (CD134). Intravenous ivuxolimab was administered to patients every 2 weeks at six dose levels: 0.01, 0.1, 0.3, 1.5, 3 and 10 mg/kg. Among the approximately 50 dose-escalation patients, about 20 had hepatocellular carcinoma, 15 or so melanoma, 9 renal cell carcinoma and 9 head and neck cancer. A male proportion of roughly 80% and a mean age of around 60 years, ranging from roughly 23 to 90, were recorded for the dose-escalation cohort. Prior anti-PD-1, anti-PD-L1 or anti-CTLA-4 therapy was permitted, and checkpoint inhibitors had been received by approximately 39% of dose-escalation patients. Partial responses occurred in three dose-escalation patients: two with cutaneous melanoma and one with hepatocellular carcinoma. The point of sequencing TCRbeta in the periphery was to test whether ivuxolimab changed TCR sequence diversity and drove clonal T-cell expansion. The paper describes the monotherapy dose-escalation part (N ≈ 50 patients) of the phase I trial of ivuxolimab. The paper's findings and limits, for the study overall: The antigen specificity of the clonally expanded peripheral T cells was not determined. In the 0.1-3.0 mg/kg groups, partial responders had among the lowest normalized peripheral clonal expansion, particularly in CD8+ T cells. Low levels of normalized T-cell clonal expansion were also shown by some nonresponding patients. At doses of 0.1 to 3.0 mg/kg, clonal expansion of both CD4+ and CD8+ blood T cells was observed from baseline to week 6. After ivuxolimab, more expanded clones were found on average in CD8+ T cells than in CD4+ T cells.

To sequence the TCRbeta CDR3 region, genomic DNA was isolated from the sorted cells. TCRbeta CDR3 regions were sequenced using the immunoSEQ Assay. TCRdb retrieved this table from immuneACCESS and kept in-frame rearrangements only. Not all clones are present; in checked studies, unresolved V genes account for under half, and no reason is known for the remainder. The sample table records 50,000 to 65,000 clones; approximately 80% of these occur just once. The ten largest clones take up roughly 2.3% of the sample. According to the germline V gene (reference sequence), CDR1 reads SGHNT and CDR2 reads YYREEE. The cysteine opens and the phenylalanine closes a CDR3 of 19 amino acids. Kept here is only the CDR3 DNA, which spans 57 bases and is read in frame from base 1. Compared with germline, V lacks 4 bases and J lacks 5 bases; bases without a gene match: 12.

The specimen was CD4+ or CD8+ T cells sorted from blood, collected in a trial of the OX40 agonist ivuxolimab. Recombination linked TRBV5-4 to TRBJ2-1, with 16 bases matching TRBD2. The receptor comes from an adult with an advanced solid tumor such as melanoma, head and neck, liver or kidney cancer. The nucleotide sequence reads TGTGCCAGCAGCCTGGGACTAGCGGGGGGGACCGATAGGAACAATGAGCAGTTCTTC. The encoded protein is CASSLGLAGGTDRNNEQFF.